Sequencing of this T cell receptor beta chain was carried out in a study of T cells after yellow fever vaccination. Across the whole study: SMART-Seq v4 Ultra Low Input handled preparation of low-cell-number fractions.

Making TCR cDNA involved 5'RACE template switching, which added UMIs and a universal primer site. One entry per CDR3 protein, called by TCRdb with MiXCR from the 5' RACE reads. The sample gives approximately 340,000 distinct CDR3 sequences, over 8% of which show up once; about a sixth is in the top ten. In this sample, this clonotype turned up a few times. After removal of 8 bases from V and 9 bases from J, the junction contained 18 bases not matched to a gene. The germline V gene has CDR1 SGHTA and CDR2 FQGNSA. The CDR3 spans 15 residues. The chain carries TRBV7-2 and TRBJ1-1, with TRBD1 matching over 7 bases. The specimen was PBMCs, collected on the day of the first yellow fever vaccination. This TCR came from a man between 18 and 29 years old who received the YFV17D yellow fever vaccine. The CDR3 here is CASGPTGVGASKAFF. The CDR3 nucleotides are TGTGCCAGCGGACCCACAGGGGTTGGAGCAAGTAAAGCTTTCTTT. The full variable domain, rest sourced from reference TRBV7-2 and TRBJ1-1, is GAGVSQSPSNKVTEKGKDVELRCDPISGHTALYWYRQSLGQGLEFLIYFQGNSAPDKSGLPSDRFSAERTGGSVSTLTIQRTQQEDSAVYLCASGPTGVGASKAFFGQGTRLTVV.